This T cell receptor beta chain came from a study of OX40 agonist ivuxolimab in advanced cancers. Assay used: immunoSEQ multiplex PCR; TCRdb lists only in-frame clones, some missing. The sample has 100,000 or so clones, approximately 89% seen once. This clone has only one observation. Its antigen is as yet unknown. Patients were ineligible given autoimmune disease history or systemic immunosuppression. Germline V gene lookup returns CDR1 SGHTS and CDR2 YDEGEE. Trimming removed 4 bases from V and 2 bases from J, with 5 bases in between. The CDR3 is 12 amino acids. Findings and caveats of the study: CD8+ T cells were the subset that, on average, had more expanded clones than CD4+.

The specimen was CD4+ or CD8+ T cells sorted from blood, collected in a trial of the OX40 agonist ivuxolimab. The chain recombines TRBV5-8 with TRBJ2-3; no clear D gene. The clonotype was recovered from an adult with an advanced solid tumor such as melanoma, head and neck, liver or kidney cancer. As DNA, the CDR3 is TGTGCCAGCAGCCCCTTCACAGATACGCAGTATTTT. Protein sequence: CASSPFTDTQYF. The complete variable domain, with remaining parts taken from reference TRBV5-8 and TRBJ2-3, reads EAGVTQSPTHLIKTRGQQATLRCSPISGHTSVYWYQQALGLGLQFLLWYDEGEERNRGNFPPRFSGRQFPNYSSELNVNALELEDSALYLCASSPFTDTQYFGPGTRLTVL.